The 21 T cell receptor beta chains presented below share a single source sample, sequenced in a study of OX40 agonist ivuxolimab in advanced cancers. Measured with immunoSEQ multiplex PCR; TCRdb has only the in-frame clones, and not every one. Here the sample spans about 79,000 clones, roughly 91% being singletons. The material was CD4+ or CD8+ T cells sorted from blood, obtained in a trial of the OX40 agonist ivuxolimab. The receptors were gathered from an adult with an advanced solid tumor such as melanoma, head and neck, liver or kidney cancer.

The V call is TRBV27, the J call TRBJ2-3, with 8 bases matching TRBD2. J was trimmed by 1 base and V by 6 bases; bases with no gene match: 3. CDR1 is MNHEY, CDR2 SMNVEV, per germline (reference sequence). This CDR3 has 14 residues. DNA of the CDR3: TGTGCCAGCAGGGAGCGGGGGCGCACAGATACGCAGTATTTT. Translating it yields CASRERGRTDTQYF.

The chain links TRBV29-1 to TRBJ1-5, with 9 bases fitting TRBD1. The CDR3 has 13 residues. Unmatched junction bases numbered 6, after V lost 5 bases and J lost 7 bases. Per germline, CDR1 SQVTM and CDR2 ANQGSEA. The CDR3 sequence: CSVWRQGVQPQHF. The CDR3 coding sequence is TGCAGCGTTTGGAGACAGGGGGTACAGCCCCAGCATTTT.

The chain links TRBV11-2 to TRBJ1-5, with D possibly TRBD1 on 5 matching bases. CDR3 length: 14 residues. The germline gives CDR1 SGHAT, CDR2 FQNNGV. V was shortened by 5 bases and J by 3 bases, with 11 bases between the two germline ends. The CDR3 protein is CASSKPGDNQPQHF. The DNA of the CDR3 is TGTGCCAGCAGCAAACCGGGGGACAATCAGCCCCAGCATTTT.

V and J are TRBV6-5 and TRBJ2-2; D possibly corresponds to TRBD2 (6 bases). Germline CDR1 and CDR2: MNHEY and SVGAGI. This CDR3 is 15 amino acids long. V was pared by 7 bases and J by 5 bases, with 17 bases between. This chain's CDR3 is CASTRAGLTTGELFF. CDR3 nucleotides: TGTGCCAGCACCCGCGCGGGACTGACGACCGGGGAGCTGTTTTTT.

The genes are TRBV30 and TRBJ1-5; weak D call: TRBD1 (6 bases). Per germline, CDR1 GTSNPN and CDR2 SVGIG (reference sequence). V was pared by 2 bases and J by 5 bases, with 16 bases between. CDR3 length: 15 residues. DNA for the CDR3: TGTGCCTGGAGTCCTGATGGGGGGCAAGATCAGCCCCAGCATTTT. Encoded protein: CAWSPDGGQDQPQHF. Based on the CDR3 plus reference TRBV30 and TRBJ1-5, the full variable domain is SQTIHQWPATLVQPVGSPLSLECTVEGTSNPNLYWYRQAAGRGLQLLFYSVGIGQISSEVPQNLSASRPQDRQFILSSKKLLLSDSGFYLCAWSPDGGQDQPQHFGDGTRLSIL.

The chain couples TRBV21-1 to TRBJ1-1; the D call of TRBD1 is as the table states it, not checked on the DNA. TRBV21-1 is noted as a pseudogene. The length of the CDR3 is 14 residues. The chain's CDR3 is CASSKFRADTEAFF. The CDR3 DNA is TGTGCCAGCAGCAAATTCAGGGCGGACACTGAAGCTTTCTTT.

The CDR3 is CATSRGGDYNEQFF. The CDR3 DNA sequence: TGTGCCACCAGCAGAGGAGGGGACTACAATGAGCAGTTCTTC. V gene TRBV15 combines with J gene TRBJ2-1; perhaps D is TRBD1 or TRBD2 (5 bases each). Trimming removed 1 base at V and 3 bases at J, with 7 bases between. CDR1 and CDR2 (germline): LNHNV, YYDKDF (reference sequence). CDR3 length equals 14 residues.

The chain joins TRBV6-5 to TRBJ1-2; D remains unclear. Germline CDR1 MNHEY, CDR2 SVGAGI. The V gene lost 6 bases and the J gene lost 4 bases, with 18 bases spanning the gap. The CDR3 extends over 15 amino acids. CDR3 DNA: TGTGCCAGCAGAAAAGACATTAACCTATCCTATGGCTACACCTTC. This sequence encodes CASRKDINLSYGYTF.

This sequence joins TRBV11-2 and TRBJ2-1, with 9 bases aligning to TRBD2. Trimming cost V 1 base and J 7 bases; bases outside gene matches: 5. The CDR3 contains 15 residues. From germline, CDR1 is SGHAT and CDR2 FQNNGV. In DNA, the CDR3 is TGTGCCAGCAGCTTAGGCGGGGGGGCCTTAAATGAGCAGTTCTTC. This translates into CASSLGGGALNEQFF. Drawing the rest from reference TRBV11-2 and TRBJ2-1, the complete variable domain is EAGVAQSPRYKIIEKRQSVAFWCNPISGHATLYWYQQILGQGPKLLIQFQNNGVVDDSQLPKDRFSAERLKGVDSTLKIQPAKLEDSAVYLCASSLGGGALNEQFFGPGTRLTVL.

This chain uses TRBV6-1 with TRBJ2-5; TRBD1 matches 7 bases. V gave up 4 bases and J gave up 3 bases; unmatched junction bases: 2. Germline lookup yields CDR1 MNHNS and CDR2 SASEGT. CDR3 length: 13 amino acids. CDR3 nucleotide sequence: TGTGCCAGCAGTGGACAGGGAGAAGAGACCCAGTACTTC. Its protein is CASSGQGEETQYF.

Here the CDR3 DNA reads TGTGCCAGCAGTGGGTCGACAGGGAACACTGAAGCTTTCTTT. It codes for CASSGSTGNTEAFF. This rearrangement joins TRBV6-1 to TRBJ1-1; a weak D match, TRBD1 (6 bases). Germline values: CDR1 MNHNS, CDR2 SASEGT. The CDR3 consists of 14 residues. V gave up 4 bases and J gave up 1 base, with 10 bases separating them.

The J gene is TRBJ2-5, the V gene TRBV10-1; the D is unclear. Trimming removed 6 bases from V and 4 bases from J, with 15 bases in between. CDR1 is WNHNN, CDR2 SYGVQD, per germline (reference sequence). This CDR3 comprises 14 residues. The chain's CDR3 is CASSRGISGETQYF. DNA of the CDR3: TGCGCCAGCAGCCGCGGCATCTCGGGAGAGACCCAGTACTTC.

The rearrangement links TRBV6-1 to TRBJ1-5, with D uncertain. In germline, CDR1 is MNHNS, CDR2 SASEGT. CDR3 length: 14 amino acids. The V and J ends lost 7 bases and 4 bases respectively, with 14 bases between them. The CDR3 coding sequence is TGTGCCAGCAAGGGAGGAAGGGCTAATCAGCCCCAGCATTTT. Its translation: CASKGGRANQPQHF.

This chain uses TRBV4-1 with TRBJ2-1; 9 nucleotides align to TRBD2. Looked up from germline, CDR1 is MGHRA and CDR2 is YSYEKL. V lost 3 bases and J lost 10; bases outside the gene matches: 28. This CDR3 contains 21 residues. CDR3 loop: CASSHQKGSGGPEREVYEQFF. CDR3 nucleotides: TGCGCCAGCAGCCACCAGAAGGGTAGCGGGGGTCCCGAGCGCGAGGTCTACGAGCAGTTCTTC.

The chain uses TRBV29-1 and TRBJ2-6; D unclear. The CDR3 has 12 amino acids. The V gene's germline CDR1 is SQVTM and CDR2 ANQGSEA. V was trimmed by 4 bases and J by 2 bases, leaving 3 bases between them. In DNA form, the CDR3 reads TGCAGCGTTGCACCTGGGGCCAACGTCCTGACTTTC. This codes for CSVAPGANVLTF.

This sequence joins TRBV6-5 and TRBJ2-7, with TRBD2 as a possible D gene (5 bases). CDR1 is MNHEY and CDR2 is SVGAGI in the germline V gene. V was cut by 2 bases and J by 0 bases, with 11 bases left in between. The length of the CDR3 is 15 residues. CDR3 sequence (DNA): TGTGCCAGCAGTTACGACCAACGGGGCTCCTACGAGCAGTACTTC. It codes for CASSYDQRGSYEQYF.

The chain carries TRBV6-5 and TRBJ2-3; possible D gene TRBD1, 6 bases. Deletions cut 6 bases from V and 3 bases from J, with 13 bases between. Germline CDR1 MNHEY, CDR2 SVGAGI. CDR3 size: 14 residues. CDR3 nucleotides: TGTGCCAGCAGGCAAGGACAGTCAACAGATACGCAGTATTTT. This translates into CASRQGQSTDTQYF.

The J gene is TRBJ1-4, the V gene TRBV4-1; possible D gene TRBD1, 5 bases. V shed 4 bases and J shed 7 bases, with 10 bases lying between them. There are 13 residues in the CDR3. Germline V gene lookup returns CDR1 MGHRA and CDR2 YSYEKL. CDR3 nucleotides: TGCGCCAGCAGCCCCGGCGGGGGTGAAAAACTGTTTTTT. Translation: CASSPGGGEKLFF.

This chain connects TRBV5-1 to TRBJ2-5; 9 bases line up with TRBD1. Germline V gene data show CDR1 as SGHRS and CDR2 as YFSETQ. V lost 3 bases, J lost 4 bases, and 4 bases stayed unmatched. This CDR3 spans 14 amino acids. The CDR3 spells CASSSGTGRETQYF. The CDR3 nucleotides are TGCGCCAGCAGCTCCGGGACAGGGAGAGAGACCCAGTACTTC.

The CDR3 loop is CASSPPAGVRTEAFF. The CDR3 DNA follows: TGTGCCAGCTCACCACCGGCAGGGGTAAGGACTGAAGCTTTCTTT. V is TRBV18 and J is TRBJ1-1; tentative D call: TRBD1 (6 bases). This CDR3 comprises 15 residues. Germline loops: CDR1 KGHSH, CDR2 LQKENI. V lost 0 bases and J lost 5, with 13 bases in between.

The chain links TRBV6-5 to TRBJ1-2; D gene uncertain. Germline V CDR1 and CDR2: MNHEY, SVGAGI. Deletions cut 2 bases from V and 4 bases from J, with 11 bases between. The CDR3 is 14 residues long. The CDR3 loop is CASSYETGGYGYTF. CDR3 bases: TGTGCCAGCAGTTACGAGACGGGAGGCTATGGCTACACCTTC.